Reported below is one T cell receptor beta chain. The sample comes from a study of blood T cell repertoires in COVID-19. Study in general: Acute and convalescent COVID-19 specimens originated in the United States, Italy and Spain. T cells, B-cell-depleted T cells, or PBMCs supplied cDNA or gDNA.

As originally analysed: Estimates of nucleated cell counts were drawn from the amplification of reference gene primers. This table comes from immunoSEQ multiplex PCR, and its TCRdb copy is limited to in-frame clones, with some not included. V and J calls and clone size are those listed in that table; D and trimming were worked out from the DNA. The sample has some 150,000 clones; over 70% are singletons. The receptor's source is a man in his forties or fifties with active or convalescent COVID-19. Sequencing used peripheral blood.

As DNA, the CDR3 is TGTGCCAGCAGCTTAGAAGCAGCCCCGGGACAGGGGTGGGAGCAGTACTTC. Its translation is CASSLEAAPGQGWEQYF. The rearrangement joins TRBV7-9 to TRBJ2-7; 10 nucleotides agree with TRBD1. The CDR3 is 17 amino acids. The J segment lost 7 bases and the V segment lost 1 base, leaving 13 bases of the junction unmatched. Germline CDR1 is SEHNR and CDR2 is FQNEAQ (reference sequence). The whole variable domain, filled in from reference TRBV7-9 and TRBJ2-7, reads DTGVSQNPRHKITKRGQNVTFRCDPISEHNRLYWYRQTLGQGPEFLTYFQNEAQLEKSRLLSDRFSAERPKGSFSTLEIQRTEQGDSAMYLCASSLEAAPGQGWEQYFGPGTRLTVT.